This TCR beta chain is from a study of blood T cell repertoires in COVID-19. About the research overall: COVID-19 samples from acute and convalescent phases originated in the United States, Italy and Spain. In each case, the material was cDNA or gDNA derived from T cells, B-cell-depleted T cells, or PBMCs.

Original handling: Reference gene primer amplification in the assay estimated nucleated cell counts. Produced via immunoSEQ multiplex PCR; TCRdb's table is partial and in-frame only. V and J calls and clone size follow that table, whereas D and trimming were derived from the DNA. The top ten hold 1.5% to 1.9% of the sample, which has some 240,000 clones, 84% seen once. Germline V gives CDR1 SQVTM, CDR2 ANQGSEA. The CDR3 spans 14 residues. The germline V and J ends were trimmed by 6 bases and 5 bases, with 16 bases remaining between them. This receptor was obtained from a woman between 40 and 50 years old who had recovered from COVID-19. The genes are TRBV29-1 and TRBJ1-4; D gene unclear. The specimen was peripheral blood. This CDR3 reads CSVRTPGVNEKLFF. CDR3 in DNA: TGCAGCGTGCGGACCCCGGGAGTCAATGAAAAACTGTTTTTT. The variable domain in full, with the rest retrieved from reference TRBV29-1 and TRBJ1-4, is SAVISQKPSRDICQRGTSLTIQCQVDSQVTMMFWYRQQPGQSLTLIATANQGSEATYESGFVIDKFPISRPNLTFSTLTVSNMSPEDSSIYLCSVRTPGVNEKLFFGSGTQLSVL.